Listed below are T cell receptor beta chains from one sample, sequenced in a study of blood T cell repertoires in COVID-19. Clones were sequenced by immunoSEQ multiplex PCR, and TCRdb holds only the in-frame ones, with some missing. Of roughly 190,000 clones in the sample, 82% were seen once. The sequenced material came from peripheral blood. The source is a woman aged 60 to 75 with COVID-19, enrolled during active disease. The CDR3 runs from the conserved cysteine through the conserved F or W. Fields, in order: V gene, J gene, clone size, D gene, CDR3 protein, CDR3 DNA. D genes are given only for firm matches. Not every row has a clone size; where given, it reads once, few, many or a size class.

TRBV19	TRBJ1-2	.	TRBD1	CASRETGGNGYTF	TGTGCCAGTAGAGAGACAGGGGGCAATGGCTACACCTTC
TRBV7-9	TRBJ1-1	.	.	CASSLRDRLSEAFF	TGTGCCAGCAGCTTGCGAGACAGGCTCTCTGAAGCTTTCTTT
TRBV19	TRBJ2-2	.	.	CASSISDITGELFF	TGTGCCAGTAGTATTTCCGACATCACCGGGGAGCTGTTTTTT
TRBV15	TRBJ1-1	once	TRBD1	CATSRVRDRFTSAEAFF	TGTGCCACCAGCAGGGTTAGGGACAGATTTACAAGTGCCGAAGCTTTCTTT
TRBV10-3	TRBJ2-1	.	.	CAIRPDSNEQFF	TGTGCCATCAGACCGGACAGCAATGAGCAGTTCTTC
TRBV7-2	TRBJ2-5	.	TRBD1	CASSTDRGRVETQYF	TGTGCCAGCAGCACGGACAGGGGCAGGGTCGAGACCCAGTACTTC
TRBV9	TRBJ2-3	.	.	CASSVEFGLPTDTQYF	TGTGCCAGCAGCGTAGAGTTCGGACTACCCACAGATACGCAGTATTTT
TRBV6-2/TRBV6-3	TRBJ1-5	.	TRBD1	CASSRRQGGNSNQPQHF	TGTGCCAGCAGCAGAAGACAGGGGGGGAATAGCAATCAGCCCCAGCATTTT
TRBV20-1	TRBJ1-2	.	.	CSASRTDRTGYTF	TGCAGTGCTAGTCGGACAGATCGAACCGGCTACACCTTC
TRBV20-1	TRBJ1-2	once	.	CSARGGFYGYTF	TGCAGTGCTCGTGGAGGGTTCTATGGCTACACCTTC
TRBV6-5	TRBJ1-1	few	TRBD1	CASSYRGRTEAFF	TGTGCCAGCAGTTACAGGGGGCGTACTGAAGCTTTCTTT
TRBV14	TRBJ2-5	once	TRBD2	CASSQVIPTSDQETQYF	TGTGCCAGCAGCCAAGTCATCCCTACTAGCGATCAAGAGACCCAGTACTTC
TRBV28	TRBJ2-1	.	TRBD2	CASSSVGAGGPYNEQFF	TGTGCCAGCAGTTCGGTGGGCGCGGGAGGGCCTTACAATGAGCAGTTCTTC
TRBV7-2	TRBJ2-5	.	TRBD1	CASSLGGRGFETQYF	TGTGCCAGCAGCTTAGGGGGCAGGGGGTTTGAGACCCAGTACTTC
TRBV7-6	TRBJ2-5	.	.	CASSPSPSQETQYF	TGTGCCAGCAGCCCCTCCCCTAGTCAAGAGACCCAGTACTTC
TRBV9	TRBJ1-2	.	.	CASSSSLKFRYGYTF	TGTGCCAGCAGCTCAAGCCTCAAGTTTCGCTATGGCTACACCTTC
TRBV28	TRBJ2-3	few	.	CASSLSRGGGPRTDTQYF	TGTGCCAGCAGTTTATCCCGAGGGGGAGGGCCTCGCACAGATACGCAGTATTTT
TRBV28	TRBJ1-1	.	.	CASTLGGLSNTEAFF	TGTGCCAGCACCCTGGGGGGGCTCTCAAACACTGAAGCTTTCTTT
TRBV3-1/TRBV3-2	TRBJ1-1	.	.	CASSQTDNTEAFF	TGTGCCAGCAGCCAAACAGACAACACTGAAGCTTTCTTT
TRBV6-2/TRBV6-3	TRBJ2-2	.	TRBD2	CASSRTSGGLTGELFF	TGTGCCAGCAGCCGGACTAGCGGGGGCCTCACCGGGGAGCTGTTTTTT
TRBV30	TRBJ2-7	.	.	CAWSSSSVREQYF	TGTGCCTGGAGTTCTTCTAGCGTCAGAGAGCAGTACTTC
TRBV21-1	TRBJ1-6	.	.	CASSDQRTDSPLHF	TGTGCCAGCAGCGACCAAAGGACAGATTCACCCCTCCACTTT
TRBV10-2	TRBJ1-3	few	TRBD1	CASSEQGSGNTIYF	TGCGCCAGCAGTGAACAGGGGTCTGGAAACACCATATATTTT
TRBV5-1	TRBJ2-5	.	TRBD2	CASSPPGLEYQETQYF	TGCGCCAGCAGCCCGCCGGGACTAGAGTACCAAGAGACCCAGTACTTC
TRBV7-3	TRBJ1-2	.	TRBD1	CASSSGQGVWTF	TGTGCCAGCAGCTCGGGACAGGGGGTCTGGACCTTC
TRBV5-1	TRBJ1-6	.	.	CASSPDVGGIGSPPHF	TGCGCCAGCAGCCCAGATGTCGGGGGAATTGGTTCACCCCCCCACTTT
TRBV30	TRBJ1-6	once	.	CASRGASSSYNSPLHF	TGTGCCTCACGGGGTGCTTCGAGCTCCTATAATTCACCCCTCCACTTT
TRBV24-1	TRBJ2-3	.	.	CATSDIQGGADTQYF	TGTGCCACCAGTGATATACAGGGAGGGGCAGATACGCAGTATTTT
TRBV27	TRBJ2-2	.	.	CASSRPGDGELFF	TGTGCCAGCAGCCGTCCCGGGGACGGGGAGCTGTTTTTT
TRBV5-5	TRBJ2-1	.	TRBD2	CASSWTSGGPGGYDEQFF	TGTGCCAGCAGTTGGACTAGCGGGGGGCCCGGTGGTTACGATGAGCAGTTCTTC
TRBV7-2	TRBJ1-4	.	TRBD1	CASSLGTGSRVGLFF	TGTGCCAGCAGCTTAGGGACAGGGTCCCGGGTAGGACTGTTTTTT
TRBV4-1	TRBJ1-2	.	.	CASSQDREGLNGYTF	TGCGCCAGCAGCCAAGATCGGGAGGGGTTGAATGGCTACACCTTC
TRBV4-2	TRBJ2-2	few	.	CASSQDLPSQTQHTGELFF	TGTGCCAGCAGCCAAGACTTACCTAGCCAAACCCAACACACCGGGGAGCTGTTTTTT
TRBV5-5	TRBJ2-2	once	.	CASSFSGAGELFF	TGTGCCAGCAGCTTTTCGGGGGCCGGGGAGCTGTTTTTT